Ten or more counts support the clone carrying this TCR beta chain. Its antigen remains unknown. Aged 18 to 65, the patients had hyperthyroidism that was newly diagnosed and had lasted under 2 months. The study excluded patients with uncontrolled infection, other autoimmune disease, pregnancy or lactation. The sample comes from a study of T cells in Graves' hyperthyroidism and ophthalmopathy. RNA transcripts yielded amplified TCR beta CDR3 regions. Researchers ran a first-round RT-PCR on the TCR CDR3 using the HTBI primer set. Each CDR3 protein is one row after TCRdb ran MiXCR on the multiplex PCR reads. The sample holds 85,000 to 110,000 distinct CDR3 sequences, roughly 44% seen once. Study-wide results and caveats: Blood shared most expanded thyroid clonotypes above 0.001. Ophthalmopathy and stable hyperthyroidism were told apart by a 13 V-J model.

V was pared by 3 bases and J by 4 bases, with 16 bases between. The CDR3 spans 15 residues. The germline gives CDR1 SGHTS, CDR2 YDEGEE. This rearrangement joins TRBV5-8 to TRBJ1-2; the D is unclear. Sequenced: blood. This receptor was identified in a man aged 40-50 years with Graves' hyperthyroidism. In DNA, the CDR3 is TGTGCCAGCAGCTCCGACGACAAGCTCCTCTATGGCTACACCTTC. Translating it yields CASSSDDKLLYGYTF.